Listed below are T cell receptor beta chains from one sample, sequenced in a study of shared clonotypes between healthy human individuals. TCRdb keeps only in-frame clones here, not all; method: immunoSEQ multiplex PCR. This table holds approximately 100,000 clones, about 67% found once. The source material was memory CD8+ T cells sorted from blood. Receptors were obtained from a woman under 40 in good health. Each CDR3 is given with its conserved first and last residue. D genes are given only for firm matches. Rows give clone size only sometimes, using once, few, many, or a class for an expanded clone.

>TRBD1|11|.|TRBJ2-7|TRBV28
CASSRGPEQYF
TGTGCCAGCAGTAGGGGGCCCGAGCAGTACTTC
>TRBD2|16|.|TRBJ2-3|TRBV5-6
CASSLASLADTDTQYF
TGTGCCAGCAGCTTGGCCTCCCTAGCGGACACAGATACGCAGTATTTT
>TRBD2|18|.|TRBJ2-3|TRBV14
CASSQDRGGRRIEDTQYF
TGTGCCAGCAGCCAAGATAGGGGCGGGAGGCGGATTGAAGATACGCAGTATTTT
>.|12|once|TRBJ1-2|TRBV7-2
CASSLTPGVPTF
TGTGCCAGCAGCTTAACCCCGGGGGTACCCACCTTC
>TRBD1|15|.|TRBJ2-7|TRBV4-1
CASSQVGTGTYEQYF
TGCGCCAGCAGCCAAGTTGGGACAGGGACCTACGAGCAGTACTTC
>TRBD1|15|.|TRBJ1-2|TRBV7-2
CASSLGTGGVGGYTF
TGTGCCAGCAGCTTAGGGACAGGGGGCGTCGGTGGCTACACCTTC
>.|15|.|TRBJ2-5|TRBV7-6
CASSLGWGNQETQYF
TGTGCCAGCAGCTTAGGGTGGGGGAATCAAGAGACCCAGTACTTC
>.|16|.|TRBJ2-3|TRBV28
CASSRQELRYTDTQYF
TGTGCCAGCAGTAGACAGGAGTTGCGGTACACAGATACGCAGTATTTT
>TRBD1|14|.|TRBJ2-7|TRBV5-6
CASRQGTGGSEQYF
TGTGCCAGCAGGCAAGGGACAGGGGGCAGCGAGCAGTACTTC
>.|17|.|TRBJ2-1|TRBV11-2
CASSFGPGASAYNEQFF
TGTGCCAGCAGCTTCGGTCCAGGGGCTAGCGCATACAATGAGCAGTTCTTC
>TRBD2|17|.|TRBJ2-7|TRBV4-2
CASSQEMGVAGEPEQYF
TGTGCCAGCAGCCAAGAAATGGGGGTAGCGGGAGAACCCGAGCAGTACTTC
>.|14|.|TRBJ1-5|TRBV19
CATSPVGVPQPQHF
TGTGCCACCTCGCCGGTAGGGGTTCCTCAGCCCCAGCATTTT
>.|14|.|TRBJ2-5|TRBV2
CASRGSAIKETQYF
TGTGCCAGCAGGGGGAGTGCGATAAAAGAGACCCAGTACTTC
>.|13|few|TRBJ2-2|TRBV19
CASSWASTGELFF
TGTGCCAGTAGTTGGGCAAGCACCGGGGAGCTGTTTTTT
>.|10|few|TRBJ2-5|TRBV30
CAWSLGAQYF
TGTGCCTGGAGTCTGGGGGCCCAGTACTTC
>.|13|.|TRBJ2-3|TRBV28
CASSLGRADTQYF
TGTGCCAGCAGCCTCGGGCGGGCGGATACGCAGTATTTT
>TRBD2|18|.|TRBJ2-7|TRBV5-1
CASSGSSRLAGDLYEQYF
TGCGCCAGCAGCGGATCATCTAGGCTAGCGGGAGATCTCTACGAGCAGTACTTC
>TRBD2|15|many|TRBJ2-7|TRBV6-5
CASSTGLAGGYEQYF
TGTGCCAGCAGTACCGGACTAGCGGGGGGCTACGAGCAGTACTTC
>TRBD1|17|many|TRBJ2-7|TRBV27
CASSLLPMGQRTYEQYF
TGTGCCAGCAGTTTATTACCCATGGGACAGCGTACCTACGAGCAGTACTTC
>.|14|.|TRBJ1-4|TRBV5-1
CASSLESANEKLFF
TGCGCCAGCAGCTTGGAGTCAGCTAATGAAAAACTGTTTTTT
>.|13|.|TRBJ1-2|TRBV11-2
CASSPGRGLGYTF
TGTGCCAGCAGCCCCGGCCGGGGGCTAGGCTACACCTTC
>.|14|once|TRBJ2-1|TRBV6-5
CASSYRGQDSEQFF
TGTGCCAGCAGTTACCGGGGGCAAGACAGTGAGCAGTTCTTC
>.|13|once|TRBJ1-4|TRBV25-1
CASSEAPNEKLFF
TGTGCCAGCAGTGAGGCTCCTAATGAAAAACTGTTTTTT
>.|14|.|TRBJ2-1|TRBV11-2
CASSLRGEYNEQFF
TGTGCCAGCAGCTTAAGGGGGGAATACAATGAGCAGTTCTTC
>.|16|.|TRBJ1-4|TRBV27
CASSSGLVGTNEKLFF
TGTGCCAGCAGTTCAGGTCTGGTAGGAACTAATGAAAAACTGTTTTTT
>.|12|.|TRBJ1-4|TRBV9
CASSVVGGKLFF
TGTGCCAGCAGCGTAGTCGGGGGAAAACTGTTTTTT
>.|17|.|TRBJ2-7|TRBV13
CASSLVPRDGSSYEQYF
TGTGCCAGCAGCTTAGTCCCGCGGGATGGGAGCTCCTACGAGCAGTACTTC
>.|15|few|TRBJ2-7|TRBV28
CASSMLLGSAYEQYF
TGTGCCAGCAGTATGCTGCTCGGGAGCGCCTACGAGCAGTACTTC
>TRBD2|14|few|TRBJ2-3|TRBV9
CASSLAGGSDTQYF
TGTGCCAGCAGCTTGGCGGGAGGATCAGATACGCAGTATTTT
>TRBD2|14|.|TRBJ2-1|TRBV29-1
CSVEGTRVYNEQFF
TGCAGCGTTGAGGGGACTAGGGTCTACAATGAGCAGTTCTTC
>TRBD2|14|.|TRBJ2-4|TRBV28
CASSFAGGRNIQYF
TGTGCCAGCAGTTTCGCGGGAGGACGAAACATTCAGTACTTC
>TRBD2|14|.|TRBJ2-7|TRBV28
CASSSLAGANEQYF
TGTGCCAGCAGTTCACTAGCGGGAGCGAACGAGCAGTACTTC
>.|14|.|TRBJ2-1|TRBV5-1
CASSLGLRYNEQFF
TGCGCCAGCAGCTTGGGACTCAGGTACAATGAGCAGTTCTTC
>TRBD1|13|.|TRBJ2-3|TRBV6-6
CASGDRDTHTQYF
TGTGCCAGCGGGGACAGGGATACGCATACGCAGTATTTT
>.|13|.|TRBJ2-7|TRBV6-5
CASSYTLGGEQYF
TGTGCCAGCAGTTACACTCTAGGGGGCGAGCAGTACTTC
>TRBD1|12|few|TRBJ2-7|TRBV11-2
CASSRGTDEQYF
TGTGCCAGCAGCCGAGGGACAGACGAGCAGTACTTC
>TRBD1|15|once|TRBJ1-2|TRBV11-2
CASSLVGTANYGYTF
TGTGCCAGCAGCTTAGTTGGGACAGCTAACTATGGCTACACCTTC
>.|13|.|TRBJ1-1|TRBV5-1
CASRVEGSTEAFF
TGCGCCAGCAGGGTGGAGGGTTCCACTGAAGCTTTCTTT
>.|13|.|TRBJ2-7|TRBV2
CATWTVNSYEQYF
TGTGCCACCTGGACAGTGAACTCCTACGAGCAGTACTTC
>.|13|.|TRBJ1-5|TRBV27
CASSLSRNQPQHF
TGTGCCAGCAGTTTATCCAGAAATCAGCCCCAGCATTTT
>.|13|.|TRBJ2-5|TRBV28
CASSPGYQETQYF
TGTGCCAGCAGTCCCGGGTACCAAGAGACCCAGTACTTC
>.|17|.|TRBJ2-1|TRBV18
CASSPHRVMSSYNEQFF
TGTGCCAGCTCACCACATCGGGTCATGAGCTCCTACAATGAGCAGTTCTTC
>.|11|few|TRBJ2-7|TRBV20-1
CSALGTTEQYF
TGCAGTGCTCTCGGAACTACCGAGCAGTACTTC
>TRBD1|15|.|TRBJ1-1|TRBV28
CASSLGQPSGTEAFF
TGTGCCAGCAGTCTGGGACAGCCAAGTGGGACTGAAGCTTTCTTT
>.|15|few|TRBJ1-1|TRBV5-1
CASSLGGGGRTEAFF
TGCGCCAGCAGCTTGGGAGGAGGGGGACGAACTGAAGCTTTCTTT